Below, 5 T cell receptor beta chains from the same sample are listed, as sequenced in a study of blood T cells in healthy people across ages. A sample-barcoded 5' primer and a J-beta primer mix were used in a second PCR of roughly 7 to 11 cycles. One entry per CDR3 protein, called by TCRdb with MiXCR from the 5' RACE reads. The sample consists of hundreds of thousands of distinct CDR3 sequences, around 25% of them appearing once. The sample was also linked to a second study, of T cells of mothers and their children.

Sequencing input: blood. Source of these receptors: a boy aged 5 to 17 in good health.

The CDR3 DNA reads TGCAGTGCTAGAGGGACTAGCGGGGATGATACGCAGTATTTT. It encodes CSARGTSGDDTQYF. The chain employs TRBV20-1 and TRBJ2-3; 12 nucleotides line up with TRBD2. The CDR3 loop spans 14 amino acids. Germline V gene lookup returns CDR1 DFQATT and CDR2 SNEGSKA (reference sequence). Trimming cost V 1 base and J 6 bases; bases outside gene matches: 2.

This clonotype was detected a few times. The chain recombines TRBV29-1 with TRBJ2-3; a possible D gene is TRBD1 (7 bases). With 6 bases removed from V and 1 base from J, the gap between germline ends came to 11 bases. The CDR3 is made up of 13 amino acids. Germline CDR1 and CDR2: SQVTM and ANQGSEA. CDR3 coding DNA: TGCAGCGTCAGGGGGGCGGGCACAGATACGCAGTATTTT. Translation: CSVRGAGTDTQYF.

This clonotype was seen only a few times. V is TRBV4-1 and J is TRBJ2-5, with D possibly TRBD2 on 5 matching bases. TRBJ2-1 explains the end of the DNA better; the J call may be wrong. Germline-derived CDR1 and CDR2 are MGHRA and YSYEKL. The CDR3 is 14 residues long. The CDR3 DNA follows: TGCGCCAGCAGCCAAGATATAATGGGAGATGAGCAGTTCTTC. Its translation: CASSQDIMGDEQFF.

This rearrangement joins TRBV6-5 to TRBJ1-4, with D possibly TRBD1 on 5 matching bases. V lost 5 bases to trimming and J lost 7 bases, with 17 bases between them. The CDR3 is 15 residues long. Germline V gene sequence: CDR1 MNHEY, CDR2 SVGAGI. In nucleotides, the CDR3 is TGTGCCAGCAGTCCCTCCGTAGGGGAAACTGAAAAACTGTTTTTT. Amino acid sequence: CASSPSVGETEKLFF.

The chain couples TRBV10-3 to TRBJ2-7; D is unclear. This CDR3 has 13 residues. The V and J ends lost 4 bases and 0 bases respectively, with 7 bases between them. The germline gives CDR1 ENHRY, CDR2 SYGVKD. CDR3 coding DNA: TGTGCCATCAGTGGCCAGGCCTCCTACGAGCAGTACTTC. Encoded protein: CAISGQASYEQYF.